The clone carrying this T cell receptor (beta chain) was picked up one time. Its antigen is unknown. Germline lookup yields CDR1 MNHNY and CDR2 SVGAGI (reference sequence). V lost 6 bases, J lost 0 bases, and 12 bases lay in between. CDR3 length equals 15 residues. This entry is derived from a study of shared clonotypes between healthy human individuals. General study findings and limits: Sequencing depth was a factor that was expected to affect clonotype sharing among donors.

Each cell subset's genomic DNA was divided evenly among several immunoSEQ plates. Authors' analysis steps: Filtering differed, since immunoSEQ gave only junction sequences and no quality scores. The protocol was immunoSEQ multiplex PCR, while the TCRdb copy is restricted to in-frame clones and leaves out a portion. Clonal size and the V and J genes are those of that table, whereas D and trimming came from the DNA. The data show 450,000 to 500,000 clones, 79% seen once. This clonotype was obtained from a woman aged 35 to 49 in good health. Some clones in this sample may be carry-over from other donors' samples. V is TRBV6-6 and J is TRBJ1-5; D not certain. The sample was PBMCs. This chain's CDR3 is CASRTLYGSNQPQHF. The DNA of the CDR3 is TGTGCCAGCAGAACCCTTTACGGTAGCAATCAGCCCCAGCATTTT.